The 22 T cell receptor beta chains presented below share a single source sample, sequenced in a study of T cell responses to AZD1222 COVID-19 vaccine. Sequencing used immunoSEQ multiplex PCR; TCRdb keeps in-frame clones, though not all of them. The repertoire consists of 150,000 to 200,000 clones, with about 86% occurring once and the leading ten covering about 7.2%. This material consisted of peripheral blood, taken on day 0 of AZD1222 vaccination. These receptors were collected from an adult in good health.

The chain is built from TRBV5-1 and TRBJ2-2; no reliable D call. Germline V gene sequence: CDR1 SGHRS, CDR2 YFSETQ. V dropped 4 bases and J dropped 5 bases, with 9 bases sitting between them. CDR3 length: 13 residues. This chain's CDR3 is CASSTYLTGELFF. The CDR3 DNA reads as TGCGCCAGCAGCACCTATCTGACCGGGGAGCTGTTTTTT.

The genes are TRBV2 and TRBJ1-2; 8 bases line up with TRBD1. This CDR3 has 13 amino acids. V lost 8 bases, J lost 3 bases, and 5 bases stayed unmatched. The germline CDR1 and CDR2 sequences are SNHLY and FYNNEI. The CDR3 nucleotides read TGTGCCAGCGCCATGACAGGGGACTATGGCTACACCTTC. Translating gives CASAMTGDYGYTF.

This clone showed up just once. The genes are TRBV10-1 and TRBJ2-1; TRBD1 aligns across 7 bases. Germline V CDR1 and CDR2: WNHNN, SYGVQD (reference sequence). With V trimmed by 4 bases and J by 9 bases, 6 bases remained unmatched. CDR3 length equals 13 residues. In DNA form, the CDR3 reads TGCGCCAGCAGTGGGGGACAGTGGAGTGAGCAGTTCTTC. Protein product: CASSGGQWSEQFF.

Only a few counts were recorded for this clone. This rearrangement joins TRBV5-1 to TRBJ1-1; no clear D gene. Looked up from germline, CDR1 is SGHRS and CDR2 is YFSETQ. V shed 7 bases and J shed 5 bases, with 21 bases lying between them. The CDR3 loop spans 15 amino acids. CDR3 in DNA: TGCGCCAGCCGCCTCGGGATAATTGGGGTGACTGAAGCTTTCTTT. Translation gives CASRLGIIGVTEAFF.

The gene calls are TRBV23-1 and TRBJ1-2, with TRBD1 identical over 7 bases. TRBV23-1 is recorded as an ORF, its role being uncertain. The CDR3 has 15 residues. V lost 6 bases and J lost 0; bases outside the gene matches: 7. CDR3 loop: CASSGDSNTNYGYTF. The CDR3 coding sequence is TGCGCCAGCAGCGGGGACAGTAATACTAACTATGGCTACACCTTC.

Details on this clone: Within the sample, other DNA sequences also encode this same CDR3. J is TRBJ1-1 and V is TRBV12-3 or TRBV12-4; D ambiguous. The V gene lost 3 bases and the J gene lost 8 bases, with 7 bases spanning the gap. The CDR3 has 11 residues. Here the CDR3 reads CASSFLGEAFF. The DNA for the CDR3 is TGTGCCAGCAGTTTTCTGGGGGAAGCTTTCTTT.

The sample holds a few counts of this clone. The V and J genes are TRBV5-3 and TRBJ1-6; D gene unclear. TRBV5-3 qualifies as an ORF whose function is uncertain. With 2 bases removed from V and 6 bases from J, the gap between germline ends came to 9 bases. CDR3 length equals 14 residues. This CDR3 reads CARSFVAANSPLHF. DNA of the CDR3: TGTGCCAGAAGCTTCGTGGCGGCTAATTCACCCCTCCACTTT.

This clone occurred a few times. DNA for the CDR3: TGCGCCAGCAGACGGGACACCTCCTCACCCCTCCACTTT. This sequence encodes CASRRDTSSPLHF. The chain has TRBV5-1 and TRBJ1-6, with D possibly matching TRBD1 (6 bases). The germline V gene encodes CDR1 SGHRS and CDR2 YFSETQ. Trimming left V 5 bases short and J 10 bases short, with 13 bases between. The CDR3 is made up of 13 amino acids.

The chain couples TRBV5-6 to TRBJ1-3; D is ambiguous. Trimming took off 1 base at V and 0 bases at J, with 8 bases between the two ends. Germline V gene data show CDR1 as SGHDT and CDR2 as YYEEEE. This CDR3 is built from 15 residues. CDR3 bases: TGTGCCAGCAGCTTGCCGGTTAGCTCTGGAAACACCATATATTTT. Encoded protein: CASSLPVSSGNTIYF.

This clone appeared a few times. The chain links TRBV5-4 to TRBJ1-2, with D possibly being TRBD1 (5 bases). Deletions cut 0 bases from V and 0 bases from J, with 9 bases between. Germline V CDR1 and CDR2: SGHNT, YYREEE (reference sequence). CDR3 length: 15 amino acids. The CDR3 nucleotides are TGTGCCAGCAGCTTGGTGGGACCGGCTAACTATGGCTACACCTTC. Translation: CASSLVGPANYGYTF.

This chain uses TRBV5-5 with TRBJ2-7, with TRBD1 identical over 10 bases. Germline V CDR1 and CDR2: SGHKS, YYEKEE (reference sequence). V trimming: 2 bases; J trimming: 0 bases; junction bases outside the gene matches: 8. The CDR3 is 17 amino acids. CDR3 residues: CASSFGQGDLNSYEQYF. DNA of the CDR3: TGTGCCAGCAGCTTTGGACAGGGGGACCTCAACTCCTACGAGCAGTACTTC.

The chain combines TRBV6-5 with TRBJ2-3; D may be TRBD2 (7 bases). Deletions cut 0 bases from V and 6 bases from J, with 13 bases between. From germline, CDR1 is MNHEY and CDR2 SVGAGI. There are 15 residues in the CDR3. CDR3 coding DNA: TGTGCCAGCAGTTACTCTGGGGGGGGCCGGGATACGCAGTATTTT. Translated: CASSYSGGGRDTQYF.

The chain combines TRBV5-1 with TRBJ2-2; no firm D call. V lost 5 bases to trimming and J lost 2 bases, with 10 bases between them. Per germline, CDR1 SGHRS and CDR2 YFSETQ. The CDR3 contains 14 residues. The chain's CDR3 is CASSNARNTGELFF. DNA for the CDR3: TGCGCCAGCAGTAATGCCAGAAACACCGGGGAGCTGTTTTTT.

The chain is built from TRBV5-1 and TRBJ2-5; D is perhaps TRBD1 (7 bases). Trimming took off 4 bases at V and 7 bases at J, with 20 bases between the two ends. This CDR3 is built from 15 residues. The germline gives CDR1 SGHRS, CDR2 YFSETQ. The DNA for the CDR3 is TGCGCCAGCAGCACCGGGCAGGGGGGCTTTGGGACCCAGTACTTC. Translated: CASSTGQGGFGTQYF.

This clone was detected only a few times. The gene calls are TRBV7-9 and TRBJ1-4, with 9 positions matching TRBD1. The junction had 5 bases not matched to a gene; V was cut back by 5 bases and J by 7 bases. CDR3 length equals 14 residues. Per germline, CDR1 SEHNR and CDR2 FQNEAQ (reference sequence). CDR3 sequence (DNA): TGTGCCAGCAGCAACAGGGGGCGCGTTGAAAAACTGTTTTTT. Its translation: CASSNRGRVEKLFF. Based on the CDR3 plus reference TRBV7-9 and TRBJ1-4, the full variable domain is DTGVSQNPRHKITKRGQNVTFRCDPISEHNRLYWYRQTLGQGPEFLTYFQNEAQLEKSRLLSDRFSAERPKGSFSTLEIQRTEQGDSAMYLCASSNRGRVEKLFFGSGTQLSVL.

The chain combines TRBV13 with TRBJ2-6; no reliable D call. The V end was cut by 1 base, the J end by 4 bases, with 11 bases between. The CDR3 runs 16 residues. From germline, CDR1 is PRHDT and CDR2 FYEKMQ (reference sequence). CDR3 nucleotide sequence: TGTGCCAGCAGCTTAGCGGCGGCCGGGGGGGCCAACGTCCTGACTTTC. The encoded protein is CASSLAAAGGANVLTF. The whole variable domain, filled in from reference TRBV13 and TRBJ2-6, reads AAGVIQSPRHLIKEKRETATLKCYPIPRHDTVYWYQQGPGQDPQFLISFYEKMQSDKGSIPDRFSAQQFSDYHSELNMSSLELGDSALYFCASSLAAAGGANVLTFGAGSRLTVL.

The rearrangement uses TRBV11-2 and TRBJ2-7; a possible D gene is TRBD2 (6 bases). The CDR3 runs 13 residues. CDR1 and CDR2 (germline): SGHAT, FQNNGV. V was cut by 1 base and J by 5 bases, with 9 bases left in between. The DNA for the CDR3 is TGTGCCAGCAGCTTAGGCGCTAGCGACGAGCAGTACTTC. Translating gives CASSLGASDEQYF.

J is TRBJ2-3 and V is TRBV7-2; tentatively, D is TRBD2 (6 bases). Germline CDR1 reads SGHTA; CDR2 reads FQGNSA. Trimming removed 3 bases at V and 10 bases at J, with 17 bases between. CDR3 length: 14 residues. The CDR3 reads CASSFGDGWGAQYF. DNA of the CDR3: TGTGCCAGCAGCTTCGGGGACGGCTGGGGGGCGCAGTATTTT.

The chain is built from TRBV4-1 and TRBJ1-6, with 10 bases fitting TRBD1. Germline values: CDR1 MGHRA, CDR2 YSYEKL. The CDR3 has 19 residues. V lost 0 bases, J lost 10 bases, and 15 bases stayed unmatched. CDR3 nucleotide sequence: TGCGCCAGCAGCCAAGATACTCGGGACAGGGGATTCTTCGGATCACCCCTCCACTTT. This encodes CASSQDTRDRGFFGSPLHF.

V gene TRBV7-2 combines with J gene TRBJ1-5, with D unclear. CDR1 is SGHTA and CDR2 is FQGNSA in the germline V gene. V was cut by 5 bases and J by 2 bases, with 13 bases left in between. The CDR3 sequence is 15 residues long. The CDR3 reads CASSRRDVGNQPQHF. CDR3 nucleotide sequence: TGTGCCAGCAGCAGGAGAGATGTGGGCAATCAGCCCCAGCATTTT. Full variable domain (missing parts from reference TRBV7-2 and TRBJ1-5): GAGVSQSPSNKVTEKGKDVELRCDPISGHTALYWYRQSLGQGLEFLIYFQGNSAPDKSGLPSDRFSAERTGGSVSTLTIQRTQQEDSAVYLCASSRRDVGNQPQHFGDGTRLSIL.

The J gene is TRBJ2-1, the V gene TRBV10-3, with 15 positions matching TRBD2. After removal of 6 bases from V and 5 bases from J, the junction contained 14 bases not matched to a gene. The CDR3 spans 19 residues. Germline loops: CDR1 ENHRY, CDR2 SYGVKD. The CDR3 DNA sequence: TGTGCCATCAGCACACAACGAGGACTAGCGGGGGGGCCTGACAATGAGCAGTTCTTC. Translation gives CAISTQRGLAGGPDNEQFF.

This sequence joins TRBV5-4 and TRBJ1-1; D not certain. The V and J ends lost 0 bases and 0 bases respectively, with 6 bases between them. Germline CDR1 reads SGHNT; CDR2 reads YYREEE (reference sequence). The CDR3 spans 14 residues. The CDR3 loop reads CASSLAPVNTEAFF. CDR3 in DNA: TGTGCCAGCAGCTTGGCACCAGTGAACACTGAAGCTTTCTTT.